A selection of T cell receptor beta chains follows, all from one sample in a study of human T cells and chemical hapten exposure. MiXCR, applied by TCRdb to the RACE reads, yields one record per CDR3 protein. Of 70,000 to 100,000 distinct CDR3 sequences in the sample, roughly 7.6% were seen once. The sequencing used whole blood, collected in connection with sensitization to the hapten diphenylcyclopropenone (DPC). These receptors all come from a woman in her 30s with alopecia areata. Some clones in this sample may be carry-over from other donors' samples. The CDR3 runs from the conserved cysteine through the conserved F or W. A D gene is named only where the DNA matches it firmly. Size tells how often a clone was seen (once, few, many) or the class of an expanded clone, and some rows leave it out.

TRBJ1-1 13 NA TRBV6-6 TRBD1 TGTGCCAGCAGTTTGGACAGGGGCGCTGAAGCTTTCTTT CASSLDRGAEAFF
TRBJ2-2 15 NA TRBV6-5 NA TGTGCCAGCAGTACCGGGACTGGGAGAGCCGGGGAGCTGTTTTTT CASSTGTGRAGELFF
TRBJ2-1 14 NA TRBV9 TRBD2 TGTGCCAGCAGTATACTAGCGGGGGACAATGAGCAGTTCTTC CASSILAGDNEQFF
TRBJ2-3 13 few TRBV5-1 NA TGCGCCAGCAGCTTGACAGGCGGAGATACGCAGTATTTT CASSLTGGDTQYF
TRBJ1-2 13 few TRBV10-1 NA TGCGCCAGCAGTCGGAAGACTAACTATGGCTACACCTTC CASSRKTNYGYTF
TRBJ2-7 15 many TRBV28 TRBD1 TGTGCCAGCAGTTTTCGGGGACAGAGCTCCTACGAGCAGTACTTC CASSFRGQSSYEQYF
TRBJ1-1 16 many TRBV2 NA TGTGCCAGCAGTGAATTGTCCGGACGCCCTAACACTGAAGCTTTCTTT CASSELSGRPNTEAFF
TRBJ1-5 14 NA TRBV19 NA TGTGCCAGTAGTACAGTATTCCGTAATCAGCCCCAGCATTTT CASSTVFRNQPQHF
TRBJ1-1 14 many TRBV20-1 NA TGCAGTGCCCGCTATCTCCGACCGAACACTGAAGCTTTCTTT CSARYLRPNTEAFF
TRBJ1-1 12 few TRBV2 NA TGTGCCAGCAGTGAGTTGGGCAGTGAAGCTTTCTTT CASSELGSEAFF
TRBJ2-3 13 many TRBV29-1 NA TGCAGCGTCTCGCAAGCTAGCACAGATACGCAGTATTTT CSVSQASTDTQYF
TRBJ2-3 16 many TRBV7-2 TRBD2 TGTGCCAGCAGCTTAGGGGGACTAGCGCCCACAGATACGCAGTATTTT CASSLGGLAPTDTQYF
TRBJ1-2 17 many TRBV9 NA TGTGCCAGCAGCGTAGAGGGGGGGGCGTCGGATAACTATGGCTACACCTTC CASSVEGGASDNYGYTF
TRBJ2-5 16 NA TRBV11-2 TRBD2 TGTGCCAGCAGCTTAAGGACTAGCGGAGGATCAGAGACCCAGTACTTC CASSLRTSGGSETQYF
TRBJ1-5 14 many TRBV10-3 NA TGTGCCATCCAAGGAGCAGGATCTGATCAGCCCCAGCATTTT CAIQGAGSDQPQHF
TRBJ1-1 10 few TRBV19 NA TGTGCCAGTGGGTGGGGAAAAGCTTTCTTT CASGWGKAFF
TRBJ2-7 13 many TRBV30 NA TGTGCCTGGAGTACAGGGCCATCCTACGAGCAGTACTTC CAWSTGPSYEQYF
TRBJ1-2 12 NA TRBV12-3/TRBV12-4 NA TGTGCCACCACAACAGGGACCTATGGCTACACCTTC CATTTGTYGYTF
TRBJ1-1 12 few TRBV29-1 NA TGCAGCGTGTTCAAGGGCTTCACGGAAGCTTTCTTT CSVFKGFTEAFF
TRBJ2-3 14 many TRBV7-3 NA TGTGCCAGCAGCTCACAGGGGGGGGCAGATACGCAGTATTTT CASSSQGGADTQYF